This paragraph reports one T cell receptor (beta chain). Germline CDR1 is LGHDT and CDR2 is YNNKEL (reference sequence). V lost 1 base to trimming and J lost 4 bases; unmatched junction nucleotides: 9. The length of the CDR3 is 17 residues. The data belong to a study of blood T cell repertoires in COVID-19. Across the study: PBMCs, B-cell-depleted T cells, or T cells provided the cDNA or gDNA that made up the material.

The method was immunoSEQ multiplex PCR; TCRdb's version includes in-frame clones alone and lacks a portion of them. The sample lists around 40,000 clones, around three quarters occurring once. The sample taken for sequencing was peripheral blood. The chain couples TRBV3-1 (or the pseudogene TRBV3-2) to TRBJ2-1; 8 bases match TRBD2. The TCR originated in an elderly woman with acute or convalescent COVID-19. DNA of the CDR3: TGTGCCAGCAGCCAAGTACTAGCGGAGAGGGGGTACAATGAGCAGTTCTTC. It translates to CASSQVLAERGYNEQFF.